Below, 2 T cell receptor beta chains from the same sample are listed, as sequenced in a study of early T cells in non-severe SARS-CoV-2 infection. Using its own MiXCR run on the 5' RACE reads, TCRdb lists one record per CDR3 protein. The sample includes some 60,000 distinct CDR3 sequences, around 8.9% seen only once; the top ten take 17%. Sequenced input: whole blood. The receptors shown here come from an adult who was a healthcare worker with PCR-confirmed SARS-CoV-2 infection or an uninfected control (not recorded which).

The chain joins TRBV6-5 to TRBJ2-6, with unresolved D. The CDR3 spans 14 residues. Germline V gene data show CDR1 as MNHEY and CDR2 as SVGAGI. V was trimmed by 0 bases and J by 4 bases, leaving 4 bases between them. CDR3 sequence: CASSYSTGANVLTF. The CDR3 bases are TGTGCCAGCAGTTACTCGACAGGGGCCAACGTCCTGACTTTC.

This clonotype was detected many times. The chain links TRBV20-1 to TRBJ2-7, with a weak D call TRBD2 (5 bases). CDR3 length: 13 amino acids. Germline V gene sequence: CDR1 DFQATT, CDR2 SNEGSKA (reference sequence). V was shortened by 2 bases and J by 2 bases, with 10 bases between the two germline ends. CDR3 amino acids: CSARLAGTYEQYF. The CDR3 DNA reads TGCAGTGCTAGACTAGCTGGGACCTACGAGCAGTACTTC.